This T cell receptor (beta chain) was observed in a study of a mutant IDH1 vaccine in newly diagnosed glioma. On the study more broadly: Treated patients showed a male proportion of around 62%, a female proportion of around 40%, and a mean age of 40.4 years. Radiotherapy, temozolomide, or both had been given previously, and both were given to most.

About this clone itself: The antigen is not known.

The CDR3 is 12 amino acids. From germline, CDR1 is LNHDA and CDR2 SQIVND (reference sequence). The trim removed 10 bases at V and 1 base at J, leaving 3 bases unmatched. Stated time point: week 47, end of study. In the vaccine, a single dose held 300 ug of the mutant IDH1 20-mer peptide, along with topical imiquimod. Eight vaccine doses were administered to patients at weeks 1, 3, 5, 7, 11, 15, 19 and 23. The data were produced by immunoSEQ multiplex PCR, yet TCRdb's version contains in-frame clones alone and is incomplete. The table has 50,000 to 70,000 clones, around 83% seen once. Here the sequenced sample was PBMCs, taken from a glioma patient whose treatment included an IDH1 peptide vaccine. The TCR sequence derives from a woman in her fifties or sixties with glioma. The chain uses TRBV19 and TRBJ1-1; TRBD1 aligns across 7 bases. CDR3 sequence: CAIWTGNTEAFF. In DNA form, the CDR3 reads TGTGCCATCTGGACAGGGAACACTGAAGCTTTCTTT. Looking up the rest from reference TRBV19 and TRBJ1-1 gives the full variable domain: DGGITQSPKYLFRKEGQNVTLSCEQNLNHDAMYWYRQDPGQGLRLIYYSQIVNDFQKGDIAEGYSVSREKKESFPLTVTSAQKNPTAFYLCAIWTGNTEAFFGQGTRLTVV.